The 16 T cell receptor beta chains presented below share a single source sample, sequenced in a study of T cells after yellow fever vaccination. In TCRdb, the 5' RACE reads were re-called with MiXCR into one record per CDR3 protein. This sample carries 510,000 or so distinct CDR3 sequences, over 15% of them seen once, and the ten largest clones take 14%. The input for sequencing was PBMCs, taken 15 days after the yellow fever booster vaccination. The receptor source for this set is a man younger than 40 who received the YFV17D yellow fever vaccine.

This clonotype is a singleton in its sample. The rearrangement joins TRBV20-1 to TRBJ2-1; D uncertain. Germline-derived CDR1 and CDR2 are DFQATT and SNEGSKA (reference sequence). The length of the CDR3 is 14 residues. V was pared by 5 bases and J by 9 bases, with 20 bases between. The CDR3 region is CSAERMVGTGEQFF. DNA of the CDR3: TGCAGTGCTGAACGGATGGTGGGCACGGGTGAGCAGTTCTTC.

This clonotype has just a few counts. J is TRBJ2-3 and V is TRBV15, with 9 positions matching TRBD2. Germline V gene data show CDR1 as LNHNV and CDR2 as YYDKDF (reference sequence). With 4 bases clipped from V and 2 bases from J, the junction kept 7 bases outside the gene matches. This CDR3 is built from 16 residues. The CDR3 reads CATSIASGTLTDTQYF. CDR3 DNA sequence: TGTGCCACCAGCATTGCTAGCGGGACCCTCACAGATACGCAGTATTTT.

The CDR3 nucleotides are TGTGCCAGCAGTCGCGGGGAGCTGTTTTTT. Its protein product is CASSRGELFF. The genes are TRBV6-2 or TRBV6-3 and TRBJ2-2; D call uncertain. Germline assignment: CDR1 MNHEY and CDR2 SVGEGT. CDR3 length: 10 residues. Trimming removed 5 bases at V and 7 bases at J, with 2 bases between.

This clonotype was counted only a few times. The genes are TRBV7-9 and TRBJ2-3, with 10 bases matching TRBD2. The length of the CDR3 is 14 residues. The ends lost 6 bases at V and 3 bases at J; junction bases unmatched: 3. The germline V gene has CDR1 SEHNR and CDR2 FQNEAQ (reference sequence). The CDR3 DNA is TGTGCCAGCAGGGGTAGCGGGAGGACAGATACGCAGTATTTT. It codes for CASRGSGRTDTQYF. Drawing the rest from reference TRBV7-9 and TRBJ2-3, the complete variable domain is DTGVSQNPRHKITKRGQNVTFRCDPISEHNRLYWYRQTLGQGPEFLTYFQNEAQLEKSRLLSDRFSAERPKGSFSTLEIQRTEQGDSAMYLCASRGSGRTDTQYFGPGTRLTVL.

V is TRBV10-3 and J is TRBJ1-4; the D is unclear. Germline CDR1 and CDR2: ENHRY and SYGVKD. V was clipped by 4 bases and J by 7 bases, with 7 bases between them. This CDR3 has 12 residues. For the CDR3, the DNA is TGTGCCATCAGTGTAGTGGGTGAAAAACTGTTTTTT. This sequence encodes CAISVVGEKLFF.

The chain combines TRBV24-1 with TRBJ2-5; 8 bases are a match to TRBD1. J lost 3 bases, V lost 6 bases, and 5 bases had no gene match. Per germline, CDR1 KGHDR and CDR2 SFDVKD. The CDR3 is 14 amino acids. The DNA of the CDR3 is TGTGCCACCAGTCCAGGGGGCGCGGAAGAGACCCAGTACTTC. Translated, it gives CATSPGGAEETQYF.

This CDR3 reads CASSFHPDGRSYNEQFF. CDR3 nucleotide sequence: TGTGCCAGCAGTTTTCATCCGGACGGAAGATCCTACAATGAGCAGTTCTTC. This rearrangement joins TRBV28 to TRBJ2-1; D is ambiguous. The ends were cut back, 3 bases at V and 1 base at J, with 16 bases in the middle. Per germline, CDR1 MDHEN and CDR2 SYDVKM. The CDR3 is made up of 17 amino acids. Complete variable domain (other parts from reference TRBV28 and TRBJ2-1): DVKVTQSSRYLVKRTGEKVFLECVQDMDHENMFWYRQDPGLGLRLIYFSYDVKMKEKGDIPEGYSVSREKKERFSLILESASTNQTSMYLCASSFHPDGRSYNEQFFGPGTRLTVL.

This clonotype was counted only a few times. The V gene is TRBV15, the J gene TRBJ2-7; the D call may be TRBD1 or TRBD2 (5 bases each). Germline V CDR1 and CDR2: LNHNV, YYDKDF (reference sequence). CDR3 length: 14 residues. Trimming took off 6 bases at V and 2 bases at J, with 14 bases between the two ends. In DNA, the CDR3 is TGTGCCACCAGGGGCGGGTGGGGGACCTACGAGCAGTACTTC. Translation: CATRGGWGTYEQYF.

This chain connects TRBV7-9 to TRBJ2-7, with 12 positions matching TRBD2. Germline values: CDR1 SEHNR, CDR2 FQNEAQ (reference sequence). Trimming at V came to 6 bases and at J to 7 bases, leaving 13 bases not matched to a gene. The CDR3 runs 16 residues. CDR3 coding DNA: TGTGCCAGCAGTCGACCGGGACTAGCGGGCTTCTGGGAGCAGTACTTC. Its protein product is CASSRPGLAGFWEQYF.

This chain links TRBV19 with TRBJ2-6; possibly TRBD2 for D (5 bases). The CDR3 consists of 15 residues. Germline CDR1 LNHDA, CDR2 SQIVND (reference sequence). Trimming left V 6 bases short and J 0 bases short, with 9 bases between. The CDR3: CASSEGSSGANVLTF. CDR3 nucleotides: TGTGCCAGTAGCGAAGGGAGCTCTGGGGCCAACGTCCTGACTTTC. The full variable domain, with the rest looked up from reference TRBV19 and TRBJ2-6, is DGGITQSPKYLFRKEGQNVTLSCEQNLNHDAMYWYRQDPGQGLRLIYYSQIVNDFQKGDIAEGYSVSREKKESFPLTVTSAQKNPTAFYLCASSEGSSGANVLTFGAGSRLTVL.

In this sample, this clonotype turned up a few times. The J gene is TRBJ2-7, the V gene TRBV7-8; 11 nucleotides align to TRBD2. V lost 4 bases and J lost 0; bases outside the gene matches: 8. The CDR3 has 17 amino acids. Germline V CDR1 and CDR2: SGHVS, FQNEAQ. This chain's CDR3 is CASSSSTSGSSSYEQYF. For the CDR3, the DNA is TGTGCCAGCAGCTCATCTACTAGCGGGAGCTCCTCCTACGAGCAGTACTTC.

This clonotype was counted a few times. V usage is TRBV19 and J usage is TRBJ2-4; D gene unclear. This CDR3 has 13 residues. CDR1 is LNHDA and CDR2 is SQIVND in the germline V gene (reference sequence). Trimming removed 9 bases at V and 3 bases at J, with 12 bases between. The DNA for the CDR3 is TGTGCCAGCGGAACTACGGTCAAAAACATTCAGTACTTC. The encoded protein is CASGTTVKNIQYF.

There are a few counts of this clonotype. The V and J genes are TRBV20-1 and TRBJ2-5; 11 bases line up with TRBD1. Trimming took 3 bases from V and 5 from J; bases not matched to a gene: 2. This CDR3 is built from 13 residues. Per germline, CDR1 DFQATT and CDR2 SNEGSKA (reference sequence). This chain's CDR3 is CSARDRGLETQYF. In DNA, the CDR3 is TGCAGTGCTAGGGACAGGGGGCTGGAGACCCAGTACTTC.

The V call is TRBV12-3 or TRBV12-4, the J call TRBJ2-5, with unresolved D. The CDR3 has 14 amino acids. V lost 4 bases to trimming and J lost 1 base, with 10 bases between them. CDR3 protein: CASSSARSQETQYF. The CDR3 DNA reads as TGTGCCAGCAGTTCGGCCCGGAGCCAAGAGACCCAGTACTTC.

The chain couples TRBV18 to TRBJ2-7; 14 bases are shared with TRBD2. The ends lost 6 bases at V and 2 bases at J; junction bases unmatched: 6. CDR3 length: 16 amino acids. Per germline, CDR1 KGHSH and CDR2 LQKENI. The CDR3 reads CASSGTSGSTTYEQYF. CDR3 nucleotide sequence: TGTGCCAGCTCGGGGACTAGCGGGAGTACCACCTACGAGCAGTACTTC. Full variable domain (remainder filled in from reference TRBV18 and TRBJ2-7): NAGVMQNPRHLVRRRGQEARLRCSPMKGHSHVYWYRQLPEEGLKFMVYLQKENIIDESGMPKERFSAEFPKEGPSILRIQQVVRGDSAAYFCASSGTSGSTTYEQYFGPGTRLTVT.

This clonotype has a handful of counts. The CDR3 DNA is TGTGCCACCCTCGGCCCGTTGAACACTGAAGCTTTCTTT. Residues: CATLGPLNTEAFF. This sequence joins TRBV28 and TRBJ1-1; D not resolved. Germline V gene data show CDR1 as MDHEN and CDR2 as SYDVKM. This CDR3 is built from 13 residues. V shed 10 bases and J shed 0 bases, with 12 bases lying between them.